This TCR beta chain was documented in a study of blood T cell repertoires in COVID-19. Only one count was recorded for this clone. The CDR3 consists of 15 residues. The germline V gene encodes CDR1 LGHDT and CDR2 YNNKEL (reference sequence). V lost 4 bases to trimming and J lost 2 bases, with 11 bases between them. A Seattle source enrolled patients during active infection and followed them longitudinally. In the original analysis: Reference gene primer amplification gave estimated nucleated cell counts. Profiling relied on immunoSEQ multiplex PCR, and the TCRdb table lists in-frame clones only, not all of them. That table furnishes V, J and clone size, whereas the DNA furnished D and trimming. The table has 70,000 to 90,000 clones, around nine tenths seen once; the top ten hold approximately 6.3%.

The chain combines TRBV3-1 (or the pseudogene TRBV3-2) with TRBJ1-4, with a possible D match to TRBD1 (6 bases). The sequenced material came from peripheral blood. The origin of this receptor is a man older than 75 with COVID-19, enrolled during active disease. For the CDR3, the DNA is TGTGCCAGCAGCCCTCAGGGGCTCACTAATGAAAAACTGTTTTTT. The encoded protein is CASSPQGLTNEKLFF.